This TCR beta chain originates from a study of blood T cells in healthy people across ages. The CDR3 totals 15 residues. Germline V gene lookup returns CDR1 MNHEY and CDR2 SVGEGT. Trimming shortened V by 0 bases and J by 0 bases, and 6 bases separated the two germline ends. The donors, healthy Caucasians from Russia, were aged roughly 6 to 90. A sample-barcoded 5' primer and a J-beta primer mix were used in a second PCR of about 7 to 12 cycles. Each cDNA molecule received a tag from a template-switch adaptor that had 12 random nucleotides. Each CDR3 protein gets one entry after TCRdb re-called the 5' RACE reads with MiXCR. The sample lists 780,000 or so distinct CDR3 sequences; 25% were seen once. The sample was also reused in another study, on T cells of mothers and their children.

Material: blood. V and J are TRBV6-2 or TRBV6-3 and TRBJ2-4; D remains ambiguous. The clonotype was recovered from a boy younger than 18 in good health. CDR3 bases: TGTGCCAGCAGTTACTCGAAGCTAGCCAAAAACATTCAGTACTTC. The encoded protein is CASSYSKLAKNIQYF.